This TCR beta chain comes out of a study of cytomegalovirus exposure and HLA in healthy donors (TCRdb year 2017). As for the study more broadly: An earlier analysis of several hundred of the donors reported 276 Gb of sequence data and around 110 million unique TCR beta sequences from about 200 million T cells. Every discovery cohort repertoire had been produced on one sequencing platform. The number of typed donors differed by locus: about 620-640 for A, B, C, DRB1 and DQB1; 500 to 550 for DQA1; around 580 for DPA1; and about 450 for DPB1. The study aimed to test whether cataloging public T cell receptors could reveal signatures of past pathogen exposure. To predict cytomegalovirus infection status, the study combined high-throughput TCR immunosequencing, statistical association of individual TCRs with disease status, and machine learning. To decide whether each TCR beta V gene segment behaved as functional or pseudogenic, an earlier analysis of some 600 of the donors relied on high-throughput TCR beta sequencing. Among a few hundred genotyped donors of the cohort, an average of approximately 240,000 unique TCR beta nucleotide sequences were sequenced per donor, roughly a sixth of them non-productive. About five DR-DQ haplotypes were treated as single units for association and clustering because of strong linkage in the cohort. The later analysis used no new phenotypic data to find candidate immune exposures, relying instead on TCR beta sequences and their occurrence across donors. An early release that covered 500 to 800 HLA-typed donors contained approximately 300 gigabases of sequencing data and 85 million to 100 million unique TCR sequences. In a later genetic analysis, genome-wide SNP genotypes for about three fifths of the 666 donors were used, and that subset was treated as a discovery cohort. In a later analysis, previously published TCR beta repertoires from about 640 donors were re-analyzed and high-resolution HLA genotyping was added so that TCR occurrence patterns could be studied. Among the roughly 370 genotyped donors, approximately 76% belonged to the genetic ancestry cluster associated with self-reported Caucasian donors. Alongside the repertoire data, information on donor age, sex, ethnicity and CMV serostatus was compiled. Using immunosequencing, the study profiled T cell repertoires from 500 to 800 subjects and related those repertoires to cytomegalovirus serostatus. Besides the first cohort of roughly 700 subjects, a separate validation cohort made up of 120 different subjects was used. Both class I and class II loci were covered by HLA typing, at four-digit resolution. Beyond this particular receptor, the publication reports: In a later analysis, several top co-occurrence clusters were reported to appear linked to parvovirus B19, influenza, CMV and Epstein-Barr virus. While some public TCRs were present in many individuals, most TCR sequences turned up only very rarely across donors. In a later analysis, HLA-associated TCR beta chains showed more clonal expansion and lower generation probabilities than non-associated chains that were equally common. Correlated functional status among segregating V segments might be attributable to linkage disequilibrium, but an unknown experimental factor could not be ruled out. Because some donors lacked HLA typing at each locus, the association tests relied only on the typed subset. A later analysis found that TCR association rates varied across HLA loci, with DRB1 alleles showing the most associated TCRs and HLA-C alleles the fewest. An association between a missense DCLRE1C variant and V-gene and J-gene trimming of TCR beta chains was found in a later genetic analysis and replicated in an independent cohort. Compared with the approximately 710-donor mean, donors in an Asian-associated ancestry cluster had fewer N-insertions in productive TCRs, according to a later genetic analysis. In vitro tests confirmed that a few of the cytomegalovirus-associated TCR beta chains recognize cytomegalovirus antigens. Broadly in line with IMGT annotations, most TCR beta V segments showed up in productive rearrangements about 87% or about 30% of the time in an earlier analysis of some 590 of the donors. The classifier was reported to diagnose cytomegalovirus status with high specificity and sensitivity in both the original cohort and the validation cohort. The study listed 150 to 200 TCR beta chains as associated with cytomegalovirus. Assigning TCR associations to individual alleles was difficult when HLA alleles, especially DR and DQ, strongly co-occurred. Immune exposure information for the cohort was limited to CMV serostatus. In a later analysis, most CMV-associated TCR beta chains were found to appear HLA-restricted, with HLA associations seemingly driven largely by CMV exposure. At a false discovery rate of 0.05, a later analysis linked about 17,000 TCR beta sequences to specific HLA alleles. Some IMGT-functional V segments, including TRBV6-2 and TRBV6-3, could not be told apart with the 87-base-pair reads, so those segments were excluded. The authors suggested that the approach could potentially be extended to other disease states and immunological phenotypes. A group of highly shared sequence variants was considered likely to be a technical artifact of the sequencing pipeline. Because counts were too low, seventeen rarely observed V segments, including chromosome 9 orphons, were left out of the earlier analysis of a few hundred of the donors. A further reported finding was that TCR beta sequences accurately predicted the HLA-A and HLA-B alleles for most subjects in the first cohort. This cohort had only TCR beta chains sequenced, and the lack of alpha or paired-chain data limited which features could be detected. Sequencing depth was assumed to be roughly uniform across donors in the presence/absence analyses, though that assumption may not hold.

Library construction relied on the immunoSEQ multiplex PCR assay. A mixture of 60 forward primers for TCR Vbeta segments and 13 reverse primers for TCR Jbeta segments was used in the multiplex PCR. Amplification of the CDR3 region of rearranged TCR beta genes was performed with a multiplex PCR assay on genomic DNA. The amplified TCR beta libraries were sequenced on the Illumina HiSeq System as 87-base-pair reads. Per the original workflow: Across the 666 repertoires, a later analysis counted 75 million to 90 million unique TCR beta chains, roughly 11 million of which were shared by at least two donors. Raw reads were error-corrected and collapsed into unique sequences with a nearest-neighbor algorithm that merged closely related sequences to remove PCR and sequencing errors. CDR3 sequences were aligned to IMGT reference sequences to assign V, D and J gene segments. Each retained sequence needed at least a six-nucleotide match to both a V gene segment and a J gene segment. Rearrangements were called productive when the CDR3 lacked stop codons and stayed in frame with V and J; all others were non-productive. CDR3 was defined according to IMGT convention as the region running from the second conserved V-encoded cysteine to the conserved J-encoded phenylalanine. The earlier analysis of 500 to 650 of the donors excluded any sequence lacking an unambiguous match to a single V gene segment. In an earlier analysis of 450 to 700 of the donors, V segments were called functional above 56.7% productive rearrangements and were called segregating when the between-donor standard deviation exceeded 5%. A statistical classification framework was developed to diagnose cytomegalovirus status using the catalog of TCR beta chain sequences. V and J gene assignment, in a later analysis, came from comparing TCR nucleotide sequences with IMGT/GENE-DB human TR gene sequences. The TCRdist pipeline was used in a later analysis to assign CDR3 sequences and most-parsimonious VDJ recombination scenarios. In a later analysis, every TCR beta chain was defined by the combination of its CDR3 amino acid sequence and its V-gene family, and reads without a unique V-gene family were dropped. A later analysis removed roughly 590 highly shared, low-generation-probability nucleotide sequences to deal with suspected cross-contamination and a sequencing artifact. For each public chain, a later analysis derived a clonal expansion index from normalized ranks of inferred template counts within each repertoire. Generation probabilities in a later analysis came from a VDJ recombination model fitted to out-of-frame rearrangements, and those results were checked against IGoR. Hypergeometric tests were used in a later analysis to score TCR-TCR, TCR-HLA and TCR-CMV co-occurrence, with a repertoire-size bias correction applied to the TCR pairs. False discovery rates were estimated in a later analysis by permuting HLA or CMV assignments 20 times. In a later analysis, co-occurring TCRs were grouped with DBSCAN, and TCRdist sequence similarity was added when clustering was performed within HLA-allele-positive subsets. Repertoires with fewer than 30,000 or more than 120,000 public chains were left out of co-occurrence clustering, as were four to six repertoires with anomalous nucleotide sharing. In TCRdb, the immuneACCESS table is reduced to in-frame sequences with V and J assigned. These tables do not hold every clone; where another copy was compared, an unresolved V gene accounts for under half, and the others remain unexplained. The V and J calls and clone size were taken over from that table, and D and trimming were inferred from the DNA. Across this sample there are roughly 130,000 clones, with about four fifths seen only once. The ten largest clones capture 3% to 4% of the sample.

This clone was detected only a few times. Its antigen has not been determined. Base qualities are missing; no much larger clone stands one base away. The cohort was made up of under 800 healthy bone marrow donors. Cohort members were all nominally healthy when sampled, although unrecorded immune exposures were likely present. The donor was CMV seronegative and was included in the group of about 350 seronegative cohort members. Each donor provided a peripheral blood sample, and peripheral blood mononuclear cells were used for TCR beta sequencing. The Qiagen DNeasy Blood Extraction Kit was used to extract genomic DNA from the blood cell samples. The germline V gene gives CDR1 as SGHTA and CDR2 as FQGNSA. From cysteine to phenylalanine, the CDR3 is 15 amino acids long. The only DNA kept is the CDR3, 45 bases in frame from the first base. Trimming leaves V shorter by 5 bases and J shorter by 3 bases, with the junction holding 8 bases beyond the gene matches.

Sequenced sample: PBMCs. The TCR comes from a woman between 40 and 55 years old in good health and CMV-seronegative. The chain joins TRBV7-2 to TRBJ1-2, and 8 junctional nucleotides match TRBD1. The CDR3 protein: CASSPETGVDYGYTF. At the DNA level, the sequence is TGTGCCAGCAGCCCTGAGACAGGGGTCGACTATGGCTACACCTTC.